This TCR beta chain was recovered during a study of blood T cell repertoires in COVID-19. Study-wide background: COVID-19 samples collected from the United States, Italy and Spain covered acute and convalescent phases. PBMCs, B-cell-depleted T cells, or T cells provided the cDNA or gDNA that made up the material.

Original processing notes: Amplification of reference gene primers provided the estimated nucleated cell counts. Profiling relied on immunoSEQ multiplex PCR, and the TCRdb table lists in-frame clones only, not all of them. V and J calls and clone size are given by that table; D and trimming were obtained from the DNA. The table records about 250,000 clones, approximately 90% of them present only once. There are 15 residues in the CDR3. Germline V gene data show CDR1 as MNHEY and CDR2 as SVGEGT. After removal of 5 bases from V and 5 bases from J, the junction contained 9 bases not matched to a gene. Sequenced: peripheral blood. This rearrangement joins TRBV6-2 or TRBV6-3 to TRBJ2-5; 9 nucleotides line up with TRBD1. This receptor was obtained from a man aged 18 to 35 with active or convalescent COVID-19. The CDR3: CASSTPGQGGETQYF. CDR3 nucleotides: TGTGCCAGCAGTACCCCGGGACAGGGTGGTGAGACCCAGTACTTC.